The entry below gives a single T cell receptor (beta chain) sequence along with its context. The CDR3 loop spans 12 amino acids. Germline loops: CDR1 SNHLY, CDR2 FYNNEI. Trimming removed 5 bases from V and 7 bases from J, with 6 bases in between. The data stem from a study of control samples from healthy donors and cancer patients. Clones were read by immunoSEQ multiplex PCR, and TCRdb kept only the in-frame ones, dropping some. The repertoire holds about 120,000 clones, with 90% as singletons. Sequencing was done on a sample of blood. This chain links TRBV2 with TRBJ1-6; D is unclear. The origin of this receptor is a middle-aged man in good health. The CDR3 protein is CASSLTNSPLHF. The CDR3 nucleotides are TGTGCCAGCAGTTTAACAAATTCACCCCTCCACTTT.